This entry concerns a single T cell receptor beta chain. Its antigen remains unknown. The data originate from a study of T cell responses to AZD1222 COVID-19 vaccine. Overall study findings and caveats: Only five or six AZD1222 recipients were seropositive at baseline. Scientists sampled the repertoires only once the peak T cell response had passed. Clonal diversity may have been underestimated in mostly white British donors.

Libraries were prepared by immunoSEQ multiplex PCR; TCRdb keeps only in-frame clonotypes and omits some of them. The table lists about 120,000 clones, about 90% of them singletons. This CDR3 comprises 14 residues. V gave up 2 bases and J gave up 6 bases, with 10 bases separating them. Germline V gives CDR1 MNHEY, CDR2 SVGEGT. The source material was peripheral blood, sampled on day 0 of AZD1222 vaccination. V is TRBV6-2 or TRBV6-3 and J is TRBJ2-2; no definite D call. This clonotype was sampled from an adult in good health. CDR3 coding DNA: TGTGCCAGCAGTTACGCAGCAGAACCCGGGGAGCTGTTTTTT. This encodes CASSYAAEPGELFF.